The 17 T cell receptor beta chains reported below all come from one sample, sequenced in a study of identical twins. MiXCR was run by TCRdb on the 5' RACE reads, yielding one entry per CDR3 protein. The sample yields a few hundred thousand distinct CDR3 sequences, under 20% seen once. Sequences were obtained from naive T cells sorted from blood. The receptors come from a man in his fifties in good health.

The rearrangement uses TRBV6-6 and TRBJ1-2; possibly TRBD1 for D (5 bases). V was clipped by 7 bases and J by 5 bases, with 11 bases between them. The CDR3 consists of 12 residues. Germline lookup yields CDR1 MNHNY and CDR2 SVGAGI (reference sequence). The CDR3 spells CASTGGRYGYTF. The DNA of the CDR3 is TGTGCCAGCACCGGGGGTCGGTATGGCTACACCTTC.

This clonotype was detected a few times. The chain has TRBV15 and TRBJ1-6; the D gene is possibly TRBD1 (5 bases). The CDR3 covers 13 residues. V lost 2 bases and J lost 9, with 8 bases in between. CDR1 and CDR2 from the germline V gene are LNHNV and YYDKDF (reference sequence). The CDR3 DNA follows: TGTGCCACCAGCAGAATAGACAGTTCACCCCTCCACTTT. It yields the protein CATSRIDSSPLHF.

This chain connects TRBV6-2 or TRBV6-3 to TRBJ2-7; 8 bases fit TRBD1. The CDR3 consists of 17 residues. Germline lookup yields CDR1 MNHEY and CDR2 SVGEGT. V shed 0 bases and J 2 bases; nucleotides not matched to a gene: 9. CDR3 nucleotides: TGTGCCAGCAGTTACTCGCAGGGACAGGATATAACCTACGAGCAGTACTTC. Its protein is CASSYSQGQDITYEQYF.

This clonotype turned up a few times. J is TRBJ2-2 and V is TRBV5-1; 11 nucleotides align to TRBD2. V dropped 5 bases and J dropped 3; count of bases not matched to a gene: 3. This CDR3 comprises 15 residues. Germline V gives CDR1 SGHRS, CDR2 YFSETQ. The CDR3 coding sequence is TGCGCCAGCAGACTAGCGGGAGTGGACACCGGGGAGCTGTTTTTT. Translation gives CASRLAGVDTGELFF. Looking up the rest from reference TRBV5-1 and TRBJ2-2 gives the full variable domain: KAGVTQTPRYLIKTRGQQVTLSCSPISGHRSVSWYQQTPGQGLQFLFEYFSETQRNKGNFPGRFSGRQFSNSRSEMNVSTLELGDSALYLCASRLAGVDTGELFFGEGSRLTVL.

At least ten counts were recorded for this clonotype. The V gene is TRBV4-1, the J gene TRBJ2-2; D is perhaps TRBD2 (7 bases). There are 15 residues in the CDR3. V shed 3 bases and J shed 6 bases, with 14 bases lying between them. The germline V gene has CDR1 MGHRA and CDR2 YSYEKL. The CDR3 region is CASSQVGGRSGELFF. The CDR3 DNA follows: TGCGCCAGCAGCCAGGTGGGGGGGCGGTCCGGGGAGCTGTTTTTT.

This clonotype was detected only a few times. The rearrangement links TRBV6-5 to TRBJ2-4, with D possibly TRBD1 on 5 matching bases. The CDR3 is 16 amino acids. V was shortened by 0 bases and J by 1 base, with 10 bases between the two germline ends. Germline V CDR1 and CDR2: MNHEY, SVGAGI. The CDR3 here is CASSYSPDIAKNIQYF. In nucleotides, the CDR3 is TGTGCCAGCAGTTACTCCCCGGACATCGCCAAAAACATTCAGTACTTC.

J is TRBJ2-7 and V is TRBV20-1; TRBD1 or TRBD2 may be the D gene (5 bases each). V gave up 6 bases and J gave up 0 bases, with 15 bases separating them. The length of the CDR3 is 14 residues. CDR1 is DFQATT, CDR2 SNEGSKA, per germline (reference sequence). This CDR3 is CSAIRDLSSYEQYF. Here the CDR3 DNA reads TGCAGTGCAATCAGGGACCTCAGCTCCTACGAGCAGTACTTC.

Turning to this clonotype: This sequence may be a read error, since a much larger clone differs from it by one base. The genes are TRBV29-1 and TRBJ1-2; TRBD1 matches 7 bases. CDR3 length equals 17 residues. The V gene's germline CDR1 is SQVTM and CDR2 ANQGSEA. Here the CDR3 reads CSVAGRGQIPYNYGYPF. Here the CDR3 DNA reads TGCAGCGTTGCCGGGAGGGGGCAGATCCCTTATAACTATGGCTACCCCTTC.

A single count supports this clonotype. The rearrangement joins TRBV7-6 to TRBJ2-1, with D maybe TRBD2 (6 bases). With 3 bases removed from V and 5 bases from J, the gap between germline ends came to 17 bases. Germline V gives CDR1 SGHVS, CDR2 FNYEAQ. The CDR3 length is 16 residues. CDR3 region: CASSFVGRERHNEQFF. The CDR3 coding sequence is TGTGCCAGCAGCTTTGTAGGACGGGAGAGACACAATGAGCAGTTCTTC.

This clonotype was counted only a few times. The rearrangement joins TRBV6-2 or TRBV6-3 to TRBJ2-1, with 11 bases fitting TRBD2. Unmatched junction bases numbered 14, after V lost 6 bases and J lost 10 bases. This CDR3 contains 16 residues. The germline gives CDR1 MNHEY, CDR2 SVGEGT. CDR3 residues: CASSNDIAGGPREQFF. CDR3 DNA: TGTGCCAGCAGCAATGACATAGCGGGAGGGCCCAGGGAGCAGTTCTTC.

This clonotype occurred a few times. CDR3 residues: CASSVGAEPNYGYTF. The DNA of the CDR3 is TGTGCCAGCAGCGTAGGAGCAGAGCCTAACTATGGCTACACCTTC. The rearrangement joins TRBV9 to TRBJ1-2; D remains unclear. V was cut by 0 bases and J by 0 bases, with 9 bases left in between. This CDR3 is built from 15 residues. Germline V gives CDR1 SGDLS, CDR2 YYNGEE.

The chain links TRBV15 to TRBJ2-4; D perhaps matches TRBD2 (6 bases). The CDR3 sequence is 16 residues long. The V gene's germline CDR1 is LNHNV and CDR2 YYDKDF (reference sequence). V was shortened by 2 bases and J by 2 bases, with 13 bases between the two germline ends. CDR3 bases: TGTGCCACCAGCAGAAGATCGGGGGATCCCAAAAACATTCAGTACTTC. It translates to CATSRRSGDPKNIQYF.

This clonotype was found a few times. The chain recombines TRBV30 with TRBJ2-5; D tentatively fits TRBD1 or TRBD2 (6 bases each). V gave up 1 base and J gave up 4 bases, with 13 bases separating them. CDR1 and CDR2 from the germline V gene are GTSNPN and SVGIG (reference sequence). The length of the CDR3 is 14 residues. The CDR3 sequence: CAWSAGALRETQYF. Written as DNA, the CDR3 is TGTGCCTGGAGTGCGGGGGCTTTGCGAGAGACCCAGTACTTC.

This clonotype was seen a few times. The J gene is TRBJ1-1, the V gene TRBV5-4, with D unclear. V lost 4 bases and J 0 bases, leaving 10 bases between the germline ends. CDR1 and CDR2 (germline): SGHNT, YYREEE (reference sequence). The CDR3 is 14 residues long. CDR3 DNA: TGTGCCAGCAGCGTCGGTCCACTGAACACTGAAGCTTTCTTT. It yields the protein CASSVGPLNTEAFF.

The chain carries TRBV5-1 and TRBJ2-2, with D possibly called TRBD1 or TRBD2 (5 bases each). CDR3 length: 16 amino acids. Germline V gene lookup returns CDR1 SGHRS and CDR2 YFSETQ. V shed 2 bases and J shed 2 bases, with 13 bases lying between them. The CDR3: CASSFIRGDNTGELFF. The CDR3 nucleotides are TGCGCCAGCAGCTTCATACGAGGGGATAACACCGGGGAGCTGTTTTTT.

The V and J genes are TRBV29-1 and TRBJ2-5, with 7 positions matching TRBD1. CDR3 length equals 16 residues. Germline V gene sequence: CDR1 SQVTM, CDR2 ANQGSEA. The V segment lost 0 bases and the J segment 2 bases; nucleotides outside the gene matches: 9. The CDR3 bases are TGCAGCGTTGAAGATCTGAGGGACAGTTTACAAGAGACCCAGTACTTC. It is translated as CSVEDLRDSLQETQYF.

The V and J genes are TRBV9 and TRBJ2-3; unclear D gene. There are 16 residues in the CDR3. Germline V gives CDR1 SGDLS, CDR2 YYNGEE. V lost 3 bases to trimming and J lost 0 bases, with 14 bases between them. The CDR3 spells CASSDWGGRSTDTQYF. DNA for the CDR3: TGTGCCAGCAGCGATTGGGGTGGCAGAAGCACAGATACGCAGTATTTT.